This T cell receptor beta chain came from a study of molecular identifiers for immune sequencing clone quantification. This clonotype was recorded a few times. TCRdb used MiXCR to reprocess the PCR reads, holding one entry per CDR3 protein. This sample has about 330,000 distinct CDR3 sequences, with about 22% found just once. Sorting captured naive CD8 T cells as CD8+CD4-CCR7+CD45RA+. CDR3 size: 16 residues. V lost 4 bases, J lost 3 bases, and 15 bases lay in between. Sequencing was performed on naive CD8+ T cells from blood, with Jurkat cell RNA spiked in. Noted subset: FACS-sorted CD8+CD4-CCR7+CD45RA+ naive T cells. The sequence derives from a human donor in good health. Some libraries in this study had Jurkat cell RNA spiked in. This chain links TRBV12-3 or TRBV12-4 with TRBJ2-2, with D perhaps TRBD2 (6 bases). The CDR3 loop reads CASSSKGRDYTGELFF. CDR3 nucleotides: TGTGCCAGCAGTTCGAAGGGCAGGGACTACACCGGGGAGCTGTTTTTT.